Given below is one T cell receptor (beta chain) in context. Its antigen is currently not known. Base qualities are not recorded, but no much larger clone differs from it by a single base. Libraries were made using the immunoSEQ multiplex PCR assay. Some 9.9 x 10^4 TCR templates per sample were assayed by the deep sequencing platform. Genomic DNA extracted from sorted T cells was the material used for TCRbeta CDR3 sequencing. The published analysis was carried out like this. Clonal analysis of TCRbeta CDR3 data was done in the R programming language. Unstimulated samples were compared with post-reaction CFSE-low samples to define alloreactive CD4+ and CD8+ clones. Regulatory or non-regulatory origin of alloreactive CD4+ clones was assigned by matching sequences to the sorted unstimulated Treg and non-Treg repertoires. Not all clones reach the TCRdb copy of this immuneACCESS table, which keeps in-frame sequences only. Checked studies attribute under half of the gap to unresolved V genes and leave the rest unexplained. V and J calls plus clone size are reproduced from that table; the DNA served to infer D and trimming. The sample yields about 7,100 clones; about 35% were counted once. The ten most abundant clones make up roughly 5% of the sample.

The source of the sample is a study of siplizumab effects on memory and regulatory T cells (dated by TCRdb to between 2018 and 2021). For the study in its entirety: Across fewer than 10 responder-stimulator pairs, paired mixed lymphocyte reactions were conducted with siplizumab at roughly 0.95 ug/mL and without drug. The effect of the anti-CD2 antibody siplizumab on alloreactive T-cell subsets was examined in allogeneic mixed lymphocyte reactions constructed from human PBMCs.

Measured from the cysteine to the phenylalanine, the CDR3 is 12 residues long. The entry retains the CDR3 DNA only, 36 bases that are in frame from base 1. CDR1 and CDR2, looked up from the germline V gene, are SGHVS and FQNEAQ. Cut back by 2 bases and 2 bases, the V and J ends lie 4 bases apart. Beyond this particular receptor, the publication reports: Among mappable alloreactive CD4+ clones, an average Treg-derived fraction of roughly 69% was observed with siplizumab, compared with 25% to 30% in control reactions. Siplizumab significantly reduced the cumulative frequency of alloreactive sequences traceable to unstimulated CD4+ memory T cells. Roughly 80-95% of proliferating CD4+ or CD8+ clones could not be assigned a naive or memory phenotype. Sequences below about 10^-5 frequency were poorly captured, so only a minor fraction of alloreactive clones could be mapped to unstimulated subsets. Greater diversity appeared to be present in unstimulated naive T cells than in memory T cells, and a substantial contribution to the alloresponse seemed to be made by naive cells. No functional confirmation was obtained for the suppressive function of proliferating Tregs from siplizumab cultures.

Cells in the mixed lymphocyte reaction were cultured together at 37 degrees C for 6 days. Responder PBMCs were labelled with CFSE and stimulator PBMCs were labelled with Violet Dye, after which the responder and stimulator PBMCs were mixed at a 1:1 ratio. Sorted unstimulated T cells, along with proliferating T cells recovered from mixed lymphocyte reactions, underwent TCRbeta CDR3 sequencing. Fresh whole blood from around 11 HLA-typed healthy donors was used to isolate PBMCs. After the mixed lymphocyte reaction, proliferating CFSE-low responder T cells were FACS-sorted for TCR sequencing. Specimen: CFSE-low (dividing) CD8+ T cells sorted from an allogeneic mixed lymphocyte reaction. In this chain, TRBV7-8 is recombined with TRBJ2-7, with no confident D gene call. This sequence originates from a human donor in good health; the cells came from an allogeneic mixed lymphocyte reaction. Here the CDR3 is given as CASSLTAYEQYF. The base sequence is TGTGCCAGCAGCTTAACAGCCTACGAGCAGTACTTC.